The 14 T cell receptor beta chains below all came from one sample that was sequenced in a study of CD4 and CD8 cells across lung adenocarcinoma regions. TCRdb redid the calling of the PCR reads with MiXCR, one entry per CDR3 protein. The sample contains about 19,000 distinct CDR3 sequences, around 50% of which appear only once. Specimen: CD8+ T cells from the margin of a lung tumor. The receptor source for this set is a male donor with lung adenocarcinoma. The CD4 and CD8 labels of this study may be unreliable.

This clonotype was recorded at least ten times. V and J are TRBV11-3 and TRBJ2-5, with D possibly matching TRBD1 (6 bases). Germline V gene lookup returns CDR1 SGHNT and CDR2 YENEEA. The CDR3 has 14 residues. Between the trimmed V and J ends, which lost 1 base and 5 bases, there was a span of 11 bases. As DNA, the CDR3 is TGTGCCAGCAGCTTAGGGGACACCGCGGAGACCCAGTACTTC. Its protein product is CASSLGDTAETQYF.

The chain has TRBV5-1 and TRBJ2-1; TRBD2 agrees at 8 bases. Trimming removed 7 bases from V and 5 bases from J; junction bases left unmatched: 11. Germline V CDR1 and CDR2: SGHRS, YFSETQ. This CDR3 spans 15 amino acids. CDR3 coding DNA: TGCGCCAGCTACGGGGGGGGGACGGCGAACAATGAGCAGTTCTTC. It codes for CASYGGGTANNEQFF.

This clonotype was counted many times. The V and J genes are TRBV11-2 and TRBJ2-7, with 7 bases aligning to TRBD2. The CDR3 length is 15 residues. CDR1 and CDR2 from the germline V gene are SGHAT and FQNNGV. J gave up 0 bases and V 4 bases, and 6 bases lay outside the gene matches. The CDR3 DNA is TGTGCCAGCAGCTCCGGGGTAGCGGGCTCCTACGAGCAGTACTTC. This codes for CASSSGVAGSYEQYF.

This sequence joins TRBV28 and TRBJ2-3, with D possibly being TRBD1 (6 bases). Judging by the DNA end, TRBJ2-5 fits better; the J call may be wrong. Germline V gene data show CDR1 as MDHEN and CDR2 as SYDVKM. This CDR3 has 14 residues. The CDR3 DNA reads TGTGCGGGCAGTGGGGGCCGTGTAGAAGAGACCCAGTACTTC. It codes for CAGSGGRVEETQYF.

This clonotype showed up just once. A read error may produce the germline difference seen at one junction end. The rearrangement links TRBV27 to TRBJ2-5; D is uncertain. Germline CDR1 reads MNHEY; CDR2 reads SMNVEV (reference sequence). The CDR3 contains 11 residues. Here the CDR3 DNA reads TGTGCCAGCAGTTACCTAGAGACGCAGTACTTC. Translating gives CASSYLETQYF.

This clonotype has more than one count but fewer than ten. One base away lies a much larger clone, so this may be a sequencing read error. This chain uses TRBV6-5 with TRBJ2-1; D is perhaps TRBD2 (6 bases). The length of the CDR3 is 14 residues. Germline V gene lookup returns CDR1 MNHEY and CDR2 SVGAGI. Trimming stripped 2 bases from V and 10 bases from J, with 15 bases between. In DNA form, the CDR3 reads TGTGCCAGCAGTTACGGGGACTCTGCCTACGAGCAGTTCTTC. It encodes CASSYGDSAYEQFF.

Remarks on this clonotype: Compared with germline, one end of the junction differs, possibly owing to a read error. The rearrangement joins TRBV27 to TRBJ1-1; D is undetermined. Germline assignment: CDR1 MNHEY and CDR2 SMNVEV (reference sequence). This CDR3 is 13 amino acids long. In DNA form, the CDR3 reads TGTGCCAGCAGTTTATCGCAACAGATTGAATCTACCTTT. It encodes CASSLSQQIESTF.

As for this clonotype: At one end the junction does not follow the germline gene, possibly because of a read error. V gene TRBV6-1 combines with J gene TRBJ2-4; D not resolved. Germline CDR1 reads MNHNS; CDR2 reads SASEGT. The length of the CDR3 is 12 residues. The CDR3 reads CAGGGYQNTQYF. CDR3 nucleotides: TGTGCCGGCGGCGGATACCAAAACACTCAGTACTTC.

This clonotype has a count of ten or more. The CDR3: CASSESGYQETQYF. In DNA form, the CDR3 reads TGCGCCAGCAGTGAGAGTGGGTACCAAGAGACCCAGTACTTC. The V call is TRBV10-2, the J call TRBJ2-5; D unresolved. Trimming removed 2 bases from V and 0 bases from J, with 7 bases in between. Germline V gene lookup returns CDR1 WSHSY and CDR2 SAAADI. The CDR3 sequence is 14 residues long.

This rearrangement joins TRBV20-1 to TRBJ1-4, with D unclear. The CDR3 covers 11 residues. Germline CDR1 reads DFQATT; CDR2 reads SNEGSKA (reference sequence). V was clipped by 6 bases and J by 8 bases, with 10 bases between them. For the CDR3, the DNA is TGCAGTGCAGAGAGTCGGGAAAAACTGTTTTTT. It translates to CSAESREKLFF.

About this clonotype: The junction departs from germline at one end; a sequencing error may be responsible. V usage is TRBV6-1 and J usage is TRBJ2-1; D assignment may be TRBD1 or TRBD2 (5 bases each). Gene TRBJ2-5 matches the end of the DNA better, so the J call may be wrong. The CDR3 is made up of 16 amino acids. Germline V gene lookup returns CDR1 MNHNS and CDR2 SASEGT. As DNA, the CDR3 is TGTGCCAGCAGGGAAGCCGGGGCACGGGTTCAAGATACCCAGTACTTC. Its protein product is CASREAGARVQDTQYF.

The gene calls are TRBV6-1 and TRBJ1-2, with unresolved D. V shed 0 bases and J shed 7 bases, with 12 bases lying between them. The germline gives CDR1 MNHNS, CDR2 SASEGT. CDR3 length: 14 amino acids. The CDR3 coding sequence is TGTGCCAGCAGTGAAGCTTCCGGTTCTGGTGGCTACACCTTC. This encodes CASSEASGSGGYTF.

This clonotype has ten or more counts. The chain carries TRBV6-5 and TRBJ1-1; D is ambiguous. The CDR3 contains 13 residues. With 5 bases removed from V and 2 bases from J, the gap between germline ends came to 9 bases. Germline CDR1 reads MNHEY; CDR2 reads SVGAGI. CDR3 residues: CASSLQINTEAFF. CDR3 DNA: TGTGCCAGCAGTCTACAGATAAACACTGAAGCTTTCTTT.

This clonotype was picked up a small number of times. One junction end does not reproduce the germline sequence, and a read error may be involved. This sequence joins TRBV28 and TRBJ2-5; 7 bases are a match to TRBD1. CDR1 and CDR2 (germline): MDHEN, SYDVKM. This CDR3 comprises 16 residues. The CDR3 DNA is TGTGCCAGCAGTGGTGAGCGGACAGGCAGCACAGAGACGCAGTACTTT. It encodes CASSGERTGSTETQYF. Combining the CDR3 with reference TRBV28 and TRBJ2-5 gives the whole variable domain DVKVTQSSRYLVKRTGEKVFLECVQDMDHENMFWYRQDPGLGLRLIYFSYDVKMKEKGDIPEGYSVSREKKERFSLILESASTNQTSMYLCASSGERTGSTETQYFGPGTRLLVL.